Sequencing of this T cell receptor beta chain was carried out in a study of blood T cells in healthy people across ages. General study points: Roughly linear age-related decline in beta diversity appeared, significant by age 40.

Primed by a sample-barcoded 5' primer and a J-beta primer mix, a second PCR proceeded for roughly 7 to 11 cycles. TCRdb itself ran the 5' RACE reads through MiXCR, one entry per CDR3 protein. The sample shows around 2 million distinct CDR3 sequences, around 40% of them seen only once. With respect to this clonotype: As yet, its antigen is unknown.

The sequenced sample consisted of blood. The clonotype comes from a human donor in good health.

In DNA, the CDR3 is TGTGCCAGCAGCTTAACGGCAGGGGATGGCTACACCTTC. Amino acid sequence: CASSLTAGDGYTF. The V and J genes are TRBV13 and TRBJ1-2; D is possibly TRBD1 (6 bases). Deletions cut 2 bases from V and 6 bases from J, with 10 bases between. Germline V gene lookup returns CDR1 PRHDT and CDR2 FYEKMQ (reference sequence). The CDR3 sequence is 13 residues long. The variable domain in full, completed from reference TRBV13 and TRBJ1-2, reads AAGVIQSPRHLIKEKRETATLKCYPIPRHDTVYWYQQGPGQDPQFLISFYEKMQSDKGSIPDRFSAQQFSDYHSELNMSSLELGDSALYFCASSLTAGDGYTFGSGTRLTVV.